The clone carrying this TCR beta chain was seen ten or more times. This specimen comes from a study of OX40 agonist ivuxolimab in advanced cancers. Using immunoSEQ multiplex PCR, the repertoire was profiled, and TCRdb retains in-frame clones only, with some absent. This sample yields about 58,000 clones, of which 82% are seen a single time; more than 1.1% belongs to the top ten. This CDR3 has 14 residues. The germline V gene encodes CDR1 KGHSH and CDR2 LQKENI. Trimming cost V 4 bases and J 5 bases, with 11 bases left between them. The rearrangement uses TRBV18 and TRBJ1-4; possibly TRBD1 for D (5 bases). The clonotype originates from an adult with an advanced solid tumor such as melanoma, head and neck, liver or kidney cancer. Sample: CD4+ or CD8+ T cells sorted from blood, taken in a trial of the OX40 agonist ivuxolimab. CDR3 protein: CASSQNTGNEKLFF. The CDR3 bases are TGTGCCAGCTCACAAAATACAGGCAATGAAAAACTGTTTTTT.